This TCR beta chain was captured in a study of Graves' ophthalmopathy and Graves' hyperthyroidism. Study as a whole: At the time of initial diagnosis and before any treatment, peripheral blood was collected. Whole-study findings and limits: Blood samples also showed most expanded thyroid clonotypes exceeding 0.001 frequency. Stable hyperthyroidism and ophthalmopathy were told apart by a 13-signature model, which achieved 85% to 90% sensitivity and around 80% specificity.

Exclusion criteria comprised other autoimmune diseases, uncontrolled infections, pregnancy or lactation in patients. In regard to this clonotype: Its cognate antigen is unknown.

The TCR beta CDR3 regions underwent amplification from RNA transcripts. Second-round multiplex PCR came after first-round RT-PCR with HTBI primers. A single record per CDR3 protein comes from TCRdb applying MiXCR to the multiplex PCR reads. The sample shows 200,000 to 250,000 distinct CDR3 sequences, around 50% of them seen only once. Per the germline V gene, CDR1 is SGHTA and CDR2 is FQGNSA. The V end lost 1 base, the J end lost 12 bases, and 16 bases lay between the germline ends. CDR3 length: 13 amino acids. This TCR was sampled from an adult man with Graves' ophthalmopathy. The chain links TRBV7-2 to TRBJ2-7, with D possibly matching TRBD2 (6 bases). The sequencing sample was made of peripheral blood. The CDR3, as DNA: TGTGCCAGCAGCTTAGAGAGGGACTCCATCAGGTACTTC. Encoded protein: CASSLERDSIRYF.